A selection of T cell receptor beta chains follows, all from one sample in a study of blood T cells in healthy people across ages. TCRdb processed the 5' RACE reads anew with MiXCR; each CDR3 protein has one entry. The top ten clones hold around an eighth of a sample with about 940,000 distinct CDR3 sequences, approximately 49% of them seen once. The sequenced sample consisted of blood. The receptors were sampled from a man under 40 in good health. Both conserved end residues are part of each CDR3. The order of the fields is D gene, J gene, clone size, V gene, CDR3 protein, CDR3 DNA. A D gene is named only where the DNA matches it firmly. The size of a clone is reported for some rows only, either as once, few or many, or as a class for expanded clones.

>-|TRBJ2-5|-|TRBV10-2
CASTLAPSVVETQYF
TGCGCCAGCACGCTCGCGCCCTCAGTCGTGGAGACCCAGTACTTC
>TRBD1|TRBJ2-4|-|TRBV4-1
CASSQESPDREAKNIQYF
TGCGCCAGCAGCCAAGAATCCCCGGACAGGGAGGCCAAAAACATTCAGTACTTC
>TRBD2|TRBJ2-3|-|TRBV7-8
CASSAQRDGSSTDTQYF
TGTGCCAGCAGCGCCCAGCGGGACGGATCTAGCACAGATACGCAGTATTTT
>TRBD1|TRBJ1-2|-|TRBV12-3/TRBV12-4
CASRGTGEGGYTF
TGTGCCAGCAGGGGAACAGGGGAAGGAGGCTACACCTTC
>TRBD2|TRBJ2-7|few|TRBV3-1
CASRGGLSYEQYF
TGTGCCAGCCGCGGGGGGCTCTCCTACGAGCAGTACTTC
>-|TRBJ2-3|-|TRBV20-1
CSAQATDRPDTQYF
TGCAGTGCCCAGGCCACCGACAGGCCAGATACGCAGTATTTT
>-|TRBJ1-2|few|TRBV5-1
CASSLVDTPGRNYGYTF
TGCGCCAGCAGCTTGGTGGACACTCCGGGACGTAACTATGGCTACACCTTC
>TRBD1|TRBJ2-7|-|TRBV5-1
CASSSAGGELNEQYF
TGCGCCAGCAGCTCAGCAGGGGGCGAATTGAATGAGCAGTACTTC
>TRBD2|TRBJ2-1|-|TRBV11-2
CASRRIGGVIYNEQFF
TGTGCCAGCCGCCGGATCGGGGGGGTCATATACAATGAGCAGTTCTTC
>-|TRBJ2-7|-|TRBV10-3
CAISKEGYEQYF
TGTGCCATCAGTAAGGAGGGCTACGAGCAGTACTTC
>-|TRBJ1-6|-|TRBV6-2/TRBV6-3
CASTQTPDSPLHF
TGTGCCAGCACCCAAACCCCGGATTCACCCCTCCACTTT
>-|TRBJ1-2|few|TRBV4-1
CASSQVTGDDYGYTF
TGCGCCAGCAGCCAAGTGACAGGTGACGACTATGGCTACACCTTC
>-|TRBJ2-7|-|TRBV4-1
CASSHILDGTYEQYF
TGCGCCAGCAGCCACATCCTCGACGGGACCTACGAGCAGTACTTC
>TRBD1|TRBJ1-1|-|TRBV20-1
CSAGDRNTEAFF
TGCAGTGCCGGGGACAGGAACACTGAAGCTTTCTTT
>TRBD2|TRBJ2-5|few|TRBV29-1
CSFRGSAQETQYF
TGCAGCTTTCGCGGGAGTGCTCAAGAGACCCAGTACTTC
>TRBD1|TRBJ2-7|few|TRBV4-1
CASSQGGQLSYEQYF
TGCGCCAGCAGCCAAGGGGGACAGCTCTCCTACGAGCAGTACTTC
>-|TRBJ1-2|-|TRBV12-3/TRBV12-4
CASKNSAIYYGYTF
TGTGCCAGCAAGAATTCGGCTATCTACTATGGCTACACCTTC
>-|TRBJ2-2|-|TRBV6-2/TRBV6-3
CASSYVLGTGELFF
TGTGCCAGCAGTTACGTCCTAGGGACCGGGGAGCTGTTTTTT
>TRBD2|TRBJ2-7|-|TRBV10-3
CAAGGDQGYEQYF
TGTGCCGCGGGGGGGGACCAAGGATACGAGCAGTACTTC
>-|TRBJ2-2|-|TRBV5-1
CASSLAGPSGELFF
TGCGCCAGCAGCTTGGCGGGGCCGTCCGGGGAGCTGTTTTTT
>TRBD1|TRBJ1-5|-|TRBV4-1
CASSHGTDSNQPQHF
TGCGCCAGCAGCCATGGGACAGATAGCAATCAGCCCCAGCATTTT
>-|TRBJ2-7|few|TRBV28
CASIGRRVSSYEQYF
TGTGCCAGCATTGGAAGAAGGGTTAGCTCCTACGAGCAGTACTTC
>TRBD1|TRBJ2-7|-|TRBV20-1
CSASTGTAYEQYF
TGCAGTGCTAGTACTGGGACAGCCTACGAGCAGTACTTC
>TRBD1|TRBJ2-3|-|TRBV20-1
CSASPHWTGGIADTQYF
TGCAGTGCTTCCCCCCACTGGACAGGGGGTATAGCAGATACGCAGTATTTT
>-|TRBJ2-1|few|TRBV6-5
CASSLSPGNNEQFF
TGTGCCAGCAGTCTCTCCCCGGGCAACAATGAGCAGTTCTTC
>TRBD1|TRBJ2-1|-|TRBV28
CASSYQGAYGNEQFF
TGTGCCAGCAGTTACCAGGGGGCCTATGGGAATGAGCAGTTCTTC
>TRBD1|TRBJ2-7|many|TRBV3-1
CASSSTGTAREQYF
TGTGCCAGCAGCTCAACCGGGACAGCTCGCGAGCAGTACTTC
>TRBD2|TRBJ2-3|-|TRBV20-1
CSEGGGAGGTDTQYF
TGCAGTGAAGGCGGGGGGGCCGGTGGCACAGATACGCAGTATTTT
>TRBD1|TRBJ1-6|-|TRBV5-6
CASSSSWIGGKSPLHF
TGTGCCAGCAGCTCTTCCTGGATAGGGGGCAAATCACCCCTCCACTTT
>TRBD2|TRBJ2-1|few|TRBV27
CASSLYPSGANEQFF
TGTGCCAGCAGTTTATACCCTAGCGGGGCCAATGAGCAGTTCTTC
>-|TRBJ2-1|once|TRBV20-1
CSQRGSFNNEQFF
TGCAGTCAAAGGGGTAGCTTTAACAATGAGCAGTTCTTC
>TRBD1|TRBJ1-1|-|TRBV4-1
CASSQGTGGPVEAFF
TGCGCCAGCAGCCAGGGGACAGGGGGCCCTGTGGAAGCTTTCTTT
>-|TRBJ2-2|-|TRBV4-3
CTSSQETSRDGELFF
TGCACCAGCAGCCAAGAGACAAGCCGAGACGGGGAGCTGTTTTTT
>TRBD1|TRBJ2-2|-|TRBV7-2
CASSLAGGDTGELFF
TGCGCCAGCAGCTTGGCAGGGGGCGACACCGGGGAGCTGTTTTTT
>TRBD1|TRBJ1-4|-|TRBV7-2
CASSLPGGSEKLFF
TGTGCCAGCAGCTTACCAGGGGGCAGTGAAAAACTGTTTTTT
>-|TRBJ2-3|once|TRBV12-5
CASGQGTGGTDTQYF
TGTGCTAGTGGCCAAGGGACGGGCGGCACAGATACGCAGTATTTT
>-|TRBJ2-7|-|TRBV15
CATSRAGTFYEQYF
TGTGCCACCAGCAGAGCCGGTACGTTCTACGAGCAGTACTTC
>TRBD2|TRBJ2-2|-|TRBV4-2
CASSQGLAEGTGELFF
TGTGCCAGCAGCCAAGGACTAGCGGAGGGCACCGGGGAGCTGTTTTTT
>-|TRBJ2-6|-|TRBV18
CASSPRPGTDYAGANVLTF
TGTGCCAGCTCACCTAGGCCCGGGACTGATTATGCTGGGGCCAACGTCCTGACTTTC
>TRBD1|TRBJ1-1|-|TRBV10-3
CAISDMGQGEAFF
TGTGCCATCAGTGATATGGGACAGGGTGAAGCTTTCTTT
>-|TRBJ2-5|few|TRBV6-2/TRBV6-3
CASSYGDKTPRQTQYF
TGTGCCAGCAGTTACGGAGACAAGACCCCGCGGCAGACCCAGTACTTC
>-|TRBJ1-1|many|TRBV11-2
CASSVEGHTEAFF
TGTGCCAGCAGCGTGGAGGGGCATACTGAAGCTTTCTTT
>TRBD1|TRBJ1-1|-|TRBV7-9
CASSTNAGGLLTEAFF
TGTGCCAGCAGCACGAACGCAGGGGGGCTCCTCACTGAAGCTTTCTTT
>-|TRBJ1-1|few|TRBV12-3/TRBV12-4
CASIQSGTIGAFF
TGTGCCAGCATCCAATCAGGGACCATTGGAGCTTTCTTT
>-|TRBJ1-2|few|TRBV3-1
CASSQDPRPNYGYTF
TGTGCCAGCAGCCAAGATCCTAGACCTAACTATGGCTACACTTTC
>-|TRBJ2-1|-|TRBV15
CATSRGNREQFF
TGTGCCACCAGCAGAGGTAACAGGGAGCAGTTCTTC
>-|TRBJ2-1|-|TRBV5-1
CASSSGTEYNEQFF
TGCGCCAGCAGCTCCGGGACCGAATACAATGAGCAGTTCTTC
>TRBD2|TRBJ2-1|-|TRBV9
CASSVEVAGGDNEQFF
TGTGCCAGCAGCGTAGAAGTAGCGGGGGGGGACAATGAGCAGTTCTTC
>-|TRBJ1-2|-|TRBV9
CASSAAPYGYTF
TGTGCCAGCAGCGCAGCTCCCTATGGCTACACCTTC
>-|TRBJ1-2|few|TRBV5-1
CASTPGGADYGYTF
TGCGCCAGCACCCCTGGGGGGGCGGACTATGGCTACACCTTC
>TRBD1|TRBJ2-7|few|TRBV4-1
CASSQETGEWSWQYF
TGCGCCAGCAGCCAAGAGACAGGGGAATGGAGTTGGCAGTACTTC
>-|TRBJ2-1|few|TRBV20-1
CSAARDNSYEQFF
TGCAGTGCAGCCAGGGACAATTCATATGAGCAGTTCTTC
>-|TRBJ2-7|many|TRBV10-3
CAISDLVYEQYF
TGTGCCATCAGTGATTTGGTCTACGAGCAGTACTTC
>TRBD1|TRBJ1-4|once|TRBV7-6
CASSRGQSATNEKLFF
TGTGCCAGCAGCCGGGGACAGTCTGCAACTAATGAAAAACTGTTTTTT
>-|TRBJ2-5|few|TRBV18
CASSPGTRAKETQYF
TGTGCCAGCTCACCAGGGACAAGAGCTAAAGAGACCCAGTACTTC
>TRBD2|TRBJ2-1|-|TRBV20-1
CSARAAGTSAFDEQFF
TGCAGTGCTAGAGCGGCCGGGACTAGCGCATTCGATGAGCAGTTCTTC